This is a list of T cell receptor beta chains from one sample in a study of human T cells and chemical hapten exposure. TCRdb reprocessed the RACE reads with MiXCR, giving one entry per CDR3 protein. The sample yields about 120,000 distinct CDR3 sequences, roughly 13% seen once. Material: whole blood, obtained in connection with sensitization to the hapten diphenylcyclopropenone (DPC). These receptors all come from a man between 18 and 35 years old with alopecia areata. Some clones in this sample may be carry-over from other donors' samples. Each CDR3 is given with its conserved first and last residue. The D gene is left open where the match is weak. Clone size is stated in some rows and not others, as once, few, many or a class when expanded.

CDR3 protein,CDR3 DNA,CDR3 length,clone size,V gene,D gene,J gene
CASRENTGELFF,TGTGCCAGCAGAGAAAACACCGGGGAGCTGTTTTTT,12,.,TRBV2,.,TRBJ2-2
CASSSRRQGKGGTDTQYF,TGTGCCAGCAGCTCCAGACGACAGGGAAAAGGGGGCACAGATACGCAGTATTTT,18,.,TRBV11-2,TRBD1,TRBJ2-3
CSVRGAYEQYF,TGCAGTGTTAGGGGCGCCTACGAGCAGTACTTC,11,.,TRBV20-1,.,TRBJ2-7
CASSPLFEQGQETQYF,TGTGCCAGCAGCCCCTTATTCGAACAGGGTCAAGAGACCCAGTACTTC,16,.,TRBV7-3,.,TRBJ2-5
CASSYSSTGRQPQHF,TGTGCCAGCAGTTACTCGTCCACCGGCCGCCAGCCCCAGCATTTT,15,.,TRBV6-2/TRBV6-3,.,TRBJ1-5
CASSTTGRSTEAFF,TGTGCCAGCAGTACGACAGGACGTAGCACTGAAGCTTTCTTT,14,few,TRBV12-3/TRBV12-4,.,TRBJ1-1
CSASDRGRETQYF,TGCAGTGCTAGCGACAGGGGGCGGGAGACCCAGTACTTC,13,few,TRBV20-1,TRBD1,TRBJ2-5
CASSQDPGANTGELFF,TGTGCCAGCAGCCAAGATCCGGGAGCGAACACCGGGGAGCTGTTTTTT,16,.,TRBV4-2,.,TRBJ2-2
CASSYGNGAYNEQFF,TGTGCCAGCAGTTACGGGAACGGGGCTTACAATGAGCAGTTCTTC,15,.,TRBV12-3/TRBV12-4,.,TRBJ2-1
CASSQEGGLLGVSGANVLTF,TGTGCCAGCAGCCAAGAAGGAGGGCTACTTGGGGTTTCTGGGGCCAACGTCCTGACTTTC,20,.,TRBV4-2,.,TRBJ2-6
CASSSDSYNQPQHF,TGTGCCAGCAGCTCCGACAGCTACAATCAGCCCCAGCATTTT,14,.,TRBV11-2,.,TRBJ1-5
CASTRDRGNQPQHF,TGTGCCAGTACCCGGGACCGCGGCAATCAGCCCCAGCATTTT,14,many,TRBV19,.,TRBJ1-5
CASSFWGLGADTQYF,TGTGCCAGCAGTTTCTGGGGACTAGGCGCAGATACGCAGTATTTT,15,few,TRBV12-3/TRBV12-4,TRBD2,TRBJ2-3
CASSVVAGRANTGELFF,TGTGCCAGCAGCGTAGTTGCGGGGAGAGCGAACACCGGGGAGCTGTTTTTT,17,.,TRBV9,.,TRBJ2-2
CSARDSGKNTEAFF,TGCAGTGCTAGAGATTCAGGGAAGAACACTGAAGCTTTCTTT,14,few,TRBV20-1,.,TRBJ1-1
CASSQMAGSSTEAFF,TGCGCCAGCAGCCAGATGGCAGGGAGTAGTACTGAAGCTTTCTTT,15,few,TRBV4-3,.,TRBJ1-1
CSARDTRGANTGERFF,TGCAGTGCTAGAGACACGCGGGGGGCGAACACCGGGGAGCGGTTTTTT,16,.,TRBV20-1,TRBD2,TRBJ2-2
CASSLARNTGELFF,TGTGCCAGCAGCTTGGCGCGGAACACCGGGGAGCTGTTTTTT,14,.,TRBV5-4,.,TRBJ2-2
CASSLTGPRTEAFF,TGTGCCAGCAGCCTGACAGGGCCCCGCACTGAAGCTTTCTTT,14,few,TRBV5-5,TRBD1,TRBJ1-1
CASSLRWRDEQFF,TGTGCCAGCAGCTTACGTTGGCGGGATGAGCAGTTCTTC,13,few,TRBV7-3,.,TRBJ2-1
CSTRGYESSYNEQFF,TGCAGCACGAGGGGGTACGAAAGCTCCTACAATGAGCAGTTCTTC,15,few,TRBV29-1,.,TRBJ2-1
CASRLPALIPGSGNTIYF,TGTGCAAGTCGCTTACCCGCATTGATCCCGGGGTCTGGAAACACCATATATTTT,18,few,TRBV12-2,.,TRBJ1-3